The entry that follows covers one T cell receptor (beta chain) sequence. The antigen is unknown. It was second doses at about 4 or about 12 weeks that were pooled. The sample is drawn from a study of T cell responses to AZD1222 COVID-19 vaccine. The assay was immunoSEQ multiplex PCR, and TCRdb's table has in-frame clones only and misses some. The profile shows 90,000 to 110,000 clones, 75% to 90% of them singletons. Germline-derived CDR1 and CDR2 are SGHVS and FQNEAQ. This CDR3 has 16 residues. Trimming removed 1 base from V and 3 bases from J, with 12 bases in between. Findings and caveats of the study: Repertoire collection took place solely once the T cell response had peaked. The sample set comprised mostly white British donors with more females, and clonal diversity was possibly underestimated.

This receptor was obtained from an adult who received the AZD1222 COVID-19 vaccine. The specimen was peripheral blood, collected 28 days after the second AZD1222 dose. The J gene is TRBJ2-2, the V gene TRBV7-8; no reliable D call. This chain's CDR3 is CASSLVALVDTGELFF. Written as DNA, the CDR3 is TGTGCCAGCAGCTTAGTCGCCTTAGTGGACACCGGGGAGCTGTTTTTT.